This T cell receptor beta chain is from a study of T cells after yellow fever vaccination. This clonotype was seen only once. Trimming left V 1 base short and J 2 bases short, with 12 bases between. The CDR3 has 15 amino acids. Germline V gene lookup returns CDR1 LGHNT and CDR2 FRNRAP. TCRdb processed the 5' RACE reads anew with MiXCR; each CDR3 protein has one entry. In the table there are under 80,000 distinct CDR3 sequences, roughly 7.4% of which are singletons. The chain combines TRBV12-5 with TRBJ2-7; D is uncertain. This TCR was sampled from a man aged 30-40 years who received the YFV17D yellow fever vaccine. The specimen was CD8+ T cells sorted from PBMCs, collected 15 days after the yellow fever booster vaccination. CDR3 sequence: CASGLATPGAYEQYF. DNA for the CDR3: TGTGCTAGTGGTTTGGCGACACCTGGGGCCTACGAGCAGTACTTC. Supplemented by reference TRBV12-5 and TRBJ2-7, the full variable domain reads DARVTQTPRHKVTEMGQEVTMRCQPILGHNTVFWYRQTMMQGLELLAYFRNRAPLDDSGMPKDRFSAEMPDATLATLKIQPSEPRDSAVYFCASGLATPGAYEQYFGPGTRLTVT.